The entry below describes one T cell receptor beta chain. Additional DNA sequences in this sample encode the identical CDR3. The sample comes from a study of blood T cell repertoires in COVID-19. Libraries were prepared by immunoSEQ multiplex PCR; TCRdb keeps only in-frame clonotypes and omits some of them. The sample contains 150,000 or so clones, roughly 85% of which appear only once. The CDR3 is 14 amino acids. Germline V CDR1 and CDR2: LGHNA, YSLEER. Trimming left V 0 bases short and J 5 bases short, with 10 bases between. The rearrangement links TRBV4-3 to TRBJ2-5; maybe TRBD2 (6 bases). Sequencing was performed on peripheral blood. This TCR derives from a human donor in a cohort sampled during active COVID-19. This CDR3 is CASSQDTSRETQYF. The CDR3 DNA follows: TGCGCCAGCAGCCAAGATACTAGCCGGGAGACCCAGTACTTC.